Following are 28 T cell receptor beta chains from one sample sequenced in a study of response to subunit inactivated influenza vaccine. TCRdb ran MiXCR on the RT-PCR reads and lists one entry per CDR3 protein. The sample lists about 520,000 distinct CDR3 sequences, 25% occurring once. The sequenced sample was CD4+ T cells sorted from PBMCs, obtained around 5 days after vaccination. The receptors were gathered from a man in his fifties who received an inactivated influenza vaccine.

The table lists this clonotype with a few counts. The genes are TRBV2 and TRBJ2-1; 8 nucleotides align to TRBD1. Germline CDR1 SNHLY, CDR2 FYNNEI. Trimming at V came to 1 base and at J to 6 bases, leaving 5 bases not matched to a gene. The CDR3 totals 15 residues. CDR3 in DNA: TGTGCCAGCAGTGAAGGGCAGGGGGCTTTCAATGAGCAGTTCTTC. Its translation is CASSEGQGAFNEQFF. The full variable domain, rest sourced from reference TRBV2 and TRBJ2-1, is EPEVTQTPSHQVTQMGQEVILRCVPISNHLYFYWYRQILGQKVEFLVSFYNNEISEKSEIFDDQFSVERPDGSNFTLKIRSTKLEDSAMYFCASSEGQGAFNEQFFGPGTRLTVL.

This sequence joins TRBV29-1 and TRBJ1-1, with D possibly matching TRBD1 (6 bases). The CDR3 sequence is 13 residues long. Trimming cost V 4 bases and J 5 bases, with 14 bases left between them. Germline CDR1 reads SQVTM; CDR2 reads ANQGSEA. CDR3 DNA: TGCAGCGTTGGGTGGGACACCAAGACTGAAGCTTTCTTT. Its protein product is CSVGWDTKTEAFF. Full variable domain (outside the CDR3, taken from reference TRBV29-1 and TRBJ1-1): SAVISQKPSRDICQRGTSLTIQCQVDSQVTMMFWYRQQPGQSLTLIATANQGSEATYESGFVIDKFPISRPNLTFSTLTVSNMSPEDSSIYLCSVGWDTKTEAFFGQGTRLTVV.

The chain employs TRBV20-1 and TRBJ2-3; no clear D gene. V shed 5 bases and J shed 2 bases, with 14 bases lying between them. The CDR3 is made up of 14 amino acids. CDR1 and CDR2 (germline): DFQATT, SNEGSKA (reference sequence). The CDR3 nucleotides are TGCAGTGCTGCTCGAGAAGGGTTCACAGATACGCAGTATTTT. It specifies CSAAREGFTDTQYF.

The table lists this clonotype with a few counts. The rearrangement joins TRBV12-3 or TRBV12-4 to TRBJ1-1; a weak D match, TRBD1 (6 bases). V was shortened by 7 bases and J by 3 bases, with 15 bases between the two germline ends. The CDR3 is 14 residues long. The CDR3 DNA follows: TGTGCCAGCACCTACGACAGGAGCTACACTGAAGCTTTCTTT. Amino acid sequence: CASTYDRSYTEAFF.

This clonotype was picked up a small number of times. The chain links TRBV12-3 or TRBV12-4 to TRBJ2-2; TRBD2 matches 13 bases. The CDR3 length is 16 residues. V lost 5 bases to trimming and J lost 4 bases; unmatched junction nucleotides: 4. CDR3 in DNA: TGTGCCAGCAGTGGGACTAGCGGGGTTATCACCGGGGAGCTGTTTTTT. This encodes CASSGTSGVITGELFF.

This clonotype turned up a few times. This chain joins TRBV5-1 and TRBJ2-2; 13 bases agree with TRBD2. Per the germline V gene, CDR1 is SGHRS and CDR2 is YFSETQ. This CDR3 is built from 19 residues. V shed 4 bases, J shed 7 bases, and the junction held 16 bases outside the gene matches. CDR3 nucleotide sequence: TGCGCCAGCAGCGGGGGACACCTCGGACTAGCGGGAGTTAGCGGGGAGCTGTTTTTT. This gives the protein CASSGGHLGLAGVSGELFF.

This clonotype was detected a few times. The chain uses TRBV5-1 and TRBJ2-5; 9 bases line up with TRBD1. J gave up 4 bases and V 3 bases, and 7 bases lay outside the gene matches. The CDR3 runs to 15 residues. Germline V gives CDR1 SGHRS, CDR2 YFSETQ. This CDR3 reads CASSWNPGQGETQYF. CDR3 nucleotides: TGCGCCAGCAGCTGGAATCCGGGACAGGGAGAGACCCAGTACTTC.

This sequence joins TRBV28 and TRBJ2-7; 9 bases line up with TRBD1. The CDR3 covers 15 residues. The junction had 9 bases not matched to a gene; V was cut back by 7 bases and J by 2 bases. Germline values: CDR1 MDHEN, CDR2 SYDVKM. CDR3: CASNPPGTGTYEQYF. Written as DNA, the CDR3 is TGTGCCAGCAATCCGCCCGGGACAGGGACCTACGAGCAGTACTTC.

The gene calls are TRBV6-2 or TRBV6-3 and TRBJ2-2; tentative D call: TRBD1 (5 bases). The CDR3 has 13 amino acids. Germline CDR1 MNHEY, CDR2 SVGEGT. Trimming took 4 bases from V and 7 from J, leaving 10 bases between them. CDR3 in DNA: TGTGCCAGCAGTTCCAACCAGGGCGGGGAGCTGTTTTTT. It codes for CASSSNQGGELFF.

This chain joins TRBV2 and TRBJ1-6; tentatively, D is TRBD1 (5 bases). Trimming took 4 bases from V and 6 from J, leaving 16 bases between them. This CDR3 comprises 16 residues. Germline CDR1 SNHLY, CDR2 FYNNEI. The DNA of the CDR3 is TGTGCCAGCAGTGCCGGTGGCAGGGTGCGTAATTCACCCCTCCACTTT. Residues: CASSAGGRVRNSPLHF.

The sample holds a few counts of this clonotype. The gene calls are TRBV5-1 and TRBJ1-6; D is possibly TRBD1 (5 bases). Germline values: CDR1 SGHRS, CDR2 YFSETQ. V was clipped by 1 base and J by 9 bases, with 14 bases between them. There are 15 residues in the CDR3. The CDR3 region is CASSLSPGFISPLHF. The CDR3 DNA reads TGCGCCAGCAGCTTGTCCCCAGGGTTTATTTCACCCCTCCACTTT.

The chain carries TRBV20-1 and TRBJ2-4, with TRBD1 identical over 7 bases. The germline V gene has CDR1 DFQATT and CDR2 SNEGSKA (reference sequence). This CDR3 is built from 13 residues. The ends lost 0 bases at V and 7 bases at J; junction bases unmatched: 3. The CDR3 loop reads CSARETGKNIQYF. DNA for the CDR3: TGCAGTGCTAGAGAGACAGGGAAGAACATTCAGTACTTC.

This clonotype was seen many times. This chain connects TRBV7-2 to TRBJ2-3, with TRBD2 matching 12 bases. Trimming removed 4 bases from V and 4 bases from J; junction bases left unmatched: 6. CDR1 and CDR2 (germline): SGHTA, FQGNSA. The CDR3 runs 16 residues. CDR3 in DNA: TGTGCCAGCAGCTACAGACTAGCGGGAGCTGCAGATACGCAGTATTTT. Translating gives CASSYRLAGAADTQYF.

The chain employs TRBV20-1 and TRBJ2-5, with D maybe TRBD2 (7 bases). V lost 6 bases, J lost 3 bases, and 26 bases lay in between. The CDR3 spans 17 residues. Germline V gives CDR1 DFQATT, CDR2 SNEGSKA (reference sequence). The CDR3 is CSALGGAPGITEETQYF. The DNA of the CDR3 is TGCAGTGCCCTAGGGGGGGCACCGGGGATAACGGAAGAGACCCAGTACTTC.

This clonotype showed up just a few times. The chain joins TRBV12-3 or TRBV12-4 to TRBJ2-1; tentatively, D is TRBD2 (6 bases). The CDR3 is made up of 14 amino acids. V lost 2 bases and J 6 bases, leaving 11 bases between the germline ends. In nucleotides, the CDR3 is TGTGCCAGCAGTTTAACGAGACTAGGCAATGAGCAGTTCTTC. Its protein is CASSLTRLGNEQFF.

This sequence joins TRBV20-1 and TRBJ2-1; no clear D. Germline V gene data show CDR1 as DFQATT and CDR2 as SNEGSKA (reference sequence). The CDR3 is made up of 15 amino acids. The V end was cut by 1 base, the J end by 3 bases, with 13 bases between. DNA of the CDR3: TGCAGTGCTAGAGTTCCGCGGCTATACTACAATGAGCAGTTCTTC. Translated, it gives CSARVPRLYYNEQFF.

The V call is TRBV6-2 or TRBV6-3, the J call TRBJ2-7; no clear D gene. The CDR3 is 12 amino acids. The V gene lost 5 bases and the J gene lost 2 bases, with 7 bases spanning the gap. Looked up from germline, CDR1 is MNHEY and CDR2 is SVGEGT. The CDR3 is CASSRFTYEQYF. CDR3 sequence (DNA): TGTGCCAGCAGTCGGTTCACCTACGAGCAGTACTTC.

The chain couples TRBV6-1 to TRBJ2-7; 9 nucleotides match TRBD1. Trimming removed 6 bases from V and 4 bases from J; junction bases left unmatched: 10. CDR3 length: 15 amino acids. Germline CDR1 is MNHNS and CDR2 is SASEGT. The CDR3 DNA reads TGTGCCAGCAGATCGGACAGGGGCGCGGAGTACGAGCAGTACTTC. This translates into CASRSDRGAEYEQYF.

The rearrangement joins TRBV19 to TRBJ2-2; D might be TRBD1 or TRBD2, each matching 6 bases. The CDR3 consists of 15 residues. Germline loops: CDR1 LNHDA, CDR2 SQIVND (reference sequence). V was pared by 4 bases and J by 4 bases, with 13 bases between. This chain's CDR3 is CASSSAGHRTGELFF. DNA for the CDR3: TGTGCCAGTAGTAGCGCGGGACACCGCACCGGGGAGCTGTTTTTT.

The chain couples TRBV2 to TRBJ2-7; D is tentatively TRBD1 or TRBD2 (5 bases each). CDR1 and CDR2 from the germline V gene are SNHLY and FYNNEI. CDR3 length: 12 amino acids. The ends were cut back, 5 bases at V and 3 bases at J, with 8 bases in the middle. This chain's CDR3 is CASSRDVYEQYF. As DNA, the CDR3 is TGTGCCAGCAGTCGGGACGTCTACGAGCAGTACTTC.

This chain connects TRBV7-2 to TRBJ2-3; D remains ambiguous. Germline CDR1 SGHTA, CDR2 FQGNSA. V was cut by 1 base and J by 10 bases, with 12 bases left in between. The CDR3 contains 13 residues. CDR3 DNA sequence: TGTGCCAGCAGCTTAGGGGCCCCCACTGCGCAGTATTTT. Amino acid sequence: CASSLGAPTAQYF.

This clonotype appeared a few times. The J gene is TRBJ1-5, the V gene TRBV6-5; D is uncertain. Germline CDR1 reads MNHEY; CDR2 reads SVGAGI. The CDR3 runs to 15 residues. The V end was cut by 4 bases, the J end by 3 bases, with 13 bases between. The chain's CDR3 is CASSFASGPNQPQHF. The CDR3 DNA sequence: TGTGCCAGCAGTTTCGCATCCGGCCCCAATCAGCCCCAGCATTTT.

The chain recombines TRBV11-2 with TRBJ2-5; the D is unclear. Germline V gives CDR1 SGHAT, CDR2 FQNNGV. The CDR3 spans 13 residues. V was pared by 0 bases and J by 4 bases, with 6 bases between. CDR3: CASSLDLVETQYF. CDR3 bases: TGTGCCAGCAGCTTAGATCTGGTAGAGACCCAGTACTTC. The complete variable domain, with remaining parts taken from reference TRBV11-2 and TRBJ2-5, reads EAGVAQSPRYKIIEKRQSVAFWCNPISGHATLYWYQQILGQGPKLLIQFQNNGVVDDSQLPKDRFSAERLKGVDSTLKIQPAKLEDSAVYLCASSLDLVETQYFGPGTRLLVL.

The chain combines TRBV20-1 with TRBJ2-3, with D uncertain. The CDR3 extends over 14 amino acids. Germline lookup yields CDR1 DFQATT and CDR2 SNEGSKA (reference sequence). V was cut by 2 bases and J by 1 base, with 10 bases left in between. The DNA of the CDR3 is TGCAGTGCTAGATTGCCCTTCGGCACAGATACGCAGTATTTT. This gives the protein CSARLPFGTDTQYF.

In this sample, this clonotype turned up many times. The genes are TRBV28 and TRBJ2-5; the D is unclear. CDR3 length equals 13 residues. Trimming shortened V by 7 bases and J by 5 bases, and 14 bases separated the two germline ends. The germline gives CDR1 MDHEN, CDR2 SYDVKM. This CDR3 reads CASNQFGGETQYF. CDR3 DNA sequence: TGTGCCAGCAACCAGTTCGGTGGGGAGACCCAGTACTTC.

This sequence joins TRBV5-1 and TRBJ2-7, with a possible D match to TRBD2 (7 bases). Trimming shortened V by 4 bases and J by 0 bases, and 17 bases separated the two germline ends. The V gene's germline CDR1 is SGHRS and CDR2 YFSETQ. The CDR3 contains 16 residues. DNA for the CDR3: TGCGCCAGCAGCCCTGGGGGGGGGCTGAGCTCCTACGAGCAGTACTTC. Protein: CASSPGGGLSSYEQYF.

Turning to this clonotype: The junction shows a germline mismatch at one end, possibly a read error. The chain recombines TRBV2 with TRBJ2-3, with 15 bases aligning to TRBD2. CDR1 SNHLY and CDR2 FYNNEI come from the germline V gene. This CDR3 contains 19 residues. CDR3 residues: CACSPRGLAGGFNTDTQYF. The CDR3 bases are TGTGCCTGCAGTCCACGGGGACTAGCGGGAGGTTTTAACACAGATACGCAGTATTTT.

This clonotype was counted a few times. The V gene is TRBV2, the J gene TRBJ2-7, with no clear D. This CDR3 is built from 16 residues. Germline CDR1 SNHLY, CDR2 FYNNEI. V was clipped by 2 bases and J by 0 bases, with 14 bases between them. The CDR3 sequence is CASSETGGFVSYEQYF. CDR3 in DNA: TGTGCCAGCAGTGAAACCGGCGGTTTCGTCTCCTACGAGCAGTACTTC.